This T cell receptor (beta chain) was captured by sequencing in a study of identical twins. The study's findings and limits: Recombination models fit unrelated individuals' TCR alpha sharing but underestimated twins'. Excess twin sharing in beta out-of-frame sequences was weaker.

TCRdb analysed the 5' RACE reads with MiXCR anew, one entry per CDR3 protein. Altogether 1.5 million to 2 million distinct CDR3 sequences are present, about 32% being singletons, with the ten largest covering about 0.25%. This clonotype showed up just a few times. Its antigen is not identified. Per the germline V gene, CDR1 is SNHLY and CDR2 is FYNNEI. The CDR3 is 14 residues long. Sequencing used cord blood. The chain uses TRBV2 and TRBJ2-5, with TRBD1 matching 11 bases. The end of the DNA fits TRBJ2-7 better, so the J call may be wrong. This receptor was identified in a newborn girl in good health. The CDR3 DNA reads as TGTGCCAGCAACCCGGACAGGGGGCCCTCCGAGCAGTACTTC. Its translation: CASNPDRGPSEQYF.